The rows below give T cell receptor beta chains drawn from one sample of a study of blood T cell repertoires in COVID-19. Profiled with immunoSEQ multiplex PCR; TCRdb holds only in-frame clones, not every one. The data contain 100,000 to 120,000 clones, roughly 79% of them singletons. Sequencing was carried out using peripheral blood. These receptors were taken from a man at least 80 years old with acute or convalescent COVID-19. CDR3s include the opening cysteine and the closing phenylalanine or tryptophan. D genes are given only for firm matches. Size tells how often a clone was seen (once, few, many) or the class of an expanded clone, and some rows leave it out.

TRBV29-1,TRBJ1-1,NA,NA,CSVEELSLIRDTEAFF,TGCAGCGTTGAAGAACTTAGCCTCATTCGGGACACTGAAGCTTTCTTT
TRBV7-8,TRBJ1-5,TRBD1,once,CASSTGTGGNQPQHF,TGTGCCAGCAGCACCGGGACAGGGGGCAATCAGCCCCAGCATTTT
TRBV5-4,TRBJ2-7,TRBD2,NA,CASSPTALAGGIEQYF,TGTGCCAGCAGCCCAACGGCTCTAGCGGGAGGTATTGAGCAGTACTTC
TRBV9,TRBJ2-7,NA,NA,CASSVMSGGGRNEQYF,TGTGCCAGCAGCGTTATGTCTGGGGGCGGTCGGAACGAGCAGTACTTC
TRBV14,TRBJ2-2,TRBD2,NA,CASSHLLAGVTGELFF,TGTGCCAGCAGCCACCTACTAGCGGGAGTCACCGGGGAGCTGTTTTTT
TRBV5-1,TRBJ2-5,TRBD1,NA,CASSFRQGQETQYF,TGCGCCAGCAGCTTCAGACAGGGCCAAGAGACCCAGTACTTC
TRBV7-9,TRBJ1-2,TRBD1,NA,CASSPGTGVNYGYTF,TGTGCCAGCAGCCCCGGGACAGGGGTTAACTATGGCTACACCTTC
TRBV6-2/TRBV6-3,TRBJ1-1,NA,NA,CASRWTEGTEAFF,TGTGCCAGCCGTTGGACAGAGGGAACTGAAGCTTTCTTT
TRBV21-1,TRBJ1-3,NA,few,CASSKDAGRPEPSGNTIYF,TGTGCCAGCAGCAAAGATGCAGGCCGCCCCGAACCCTCTGGAAACACCATATATTTT
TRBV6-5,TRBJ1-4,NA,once,CASSFLALTANEKLFF,TGTGCCAGCAGTTTCCTAGCACTTACAGCTAATGAAAAACTGTTTTTT
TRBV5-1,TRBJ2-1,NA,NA,CASSLVVSSYNEQFF,TGCGCCAGCAGCTTGGTGGTTAGCTCCTACAATGAGCAGTTCTTC
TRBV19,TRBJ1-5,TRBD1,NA,CASQQGASYQPQHF,TGTGCCAGTCAACAGGGGGCGAGCTATCAGCCCCAGCATTTT
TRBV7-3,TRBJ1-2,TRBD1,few,CASSSRTGEGYTF,TGTGCCAGCAGCTCCCGGACAGGGGAGGGCTACACCTTC
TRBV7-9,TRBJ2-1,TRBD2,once,CASSRTSVIYNEQFF,TGTGCCAGCAGTCGGACTAGCGTGATTTACAATGAGCAGTTCTTC